The clone carrying this T cell receptor (beta chain) was seen only a few times. TCRdb's copy holds only in-frame clones and misses some; the assay was immunoSEQ multiplex PCR. Of 40,000 to 45,000 clones detected, 70% to 90% appear once; the ten largest clones hold roughly 2.5%. This record belongs to a study of PD-L1 blockade in urothelial cancer. About the research overall: Median blood clonality was about 0.086, with around 83,000 unique TCRs.

Trimming took off 0 bases at V and 6 bases at J, with 11 bases between the two ends. The germline V gene encodes CDR1 ENHRY and CDR2 SYGVKD. The CDR3 sequence is 14 residues long. Time point specified: peripheral blood 6 weeks after treatment start. The source material was PBMCs, sampled around atezolizumab (anti-PD-L1) treatment. The chain has TRBV10-3 and TRBJ1-1, with a weak D call TRBD1 (5 bases). This receptor was identified in a man in his sixties or seventies with urothelial cancer. In DNA form, the CDR3 reads TGTGCCATCAGTGAGTCAAAGGGGAGGCCTGAAGCTTTCTTT. This sequence encodes CAISESKGRPEAFF.